Presented here are 7 T cell receptor beta chains from one specimen sequenced in a study of shared clonotypes between healthy human individuals. Naive CD8 isolation took CD45RO-negative cells positively selected for CCR7 and excluded terminally differentiated effector memory CD45RA+ cells. Produced via immunoSEQ multiplex PCR; TCRdb's table is partial and in-frame only. The table lists 650,000 to 800,000 clones, around 90% of them singletons, with approximately 24% in the top ten. Sample: naive CD8+ T cells sorted from blood. Receptors were obtained from a man aged 25-40 years in good health.

The chain employs TRBV29-1 and TRBJ2-1; possible D gene TRBD2, 5 bases. The V end lost 7 bases, the J end lost 0 bases, and 22 bases lay between the germline ends. This CDR3 is built from 17 residues. Germline V CDR1 and CDR2: SQVTM, ANQGSEA. The CDR3 coding sequence is TGCAGCGCGGCGGGCCGAACTCTTCCTAGCTCCTACAATGAGCAGTTCTTC. This translates into CSAAGRTLPSSYNEQFF.

This clone came up once. The rearrangement links TRBV6-1 to TRBJ2-5; D possibly corresponds to TRBD1 (6 bases). Germline V CDR1 and CDR2: MNHNS, SASEGT. V lost 7 bases, J lost 4 bases, and 19 bases lay in between. This CDR3 contains 15 residues. This CDR3 is CASTQWQDRSETQYF. As DNA, the CDR3 is TGTGCCAGCACTCAATGGCAGGACAGATCAGAGACCCAGTACTTC.

The chain is built from TRBV5-4 and TRBJ2-1; 8 bases agree with TRBD2. Germline CDR1 SGHNT, CDR2 YYREEE (reference sequence). The CDR3 contains 16 residues. V was pared by 2 bases and J by 7 bases, with 11 bases of the junction left unmatched. The CDR3 DNA reads TGTGCCAGCAGCTTATCCCACGGACTAGCTAGGAATGAGCAGTTCTTC. This translates into CASSLSHGLARNEQFF.

The V call is TRBV2, the J call TRBJ2-1, with TRBD2 matching over 8 bases. V shed 6 bases and J 8 bases; nucleotides not matched to a gene: 9. The CDR3 is made up of 14 amino acids. Per the germline V gene, CDR1 is SNHLY and CDR2 is FYNNEI. As DNA, the CDR3 is TGTGCCAGCAGGGGACTAGAAGTTCCTGATGAGCAGTTCTTC. Its protein is CASRGLEVPDEQFF. Drawing the rest from reference TRBV2 and TRBJ2-1, the complete variable domain is EPEVTQTPSHQVTQMGQEVILRCVPISNHLYFYWYRQILGQKVEFLVSFYNNEISEKSEIFDDQFSVERPDGSNFTLKIRSTKLEDSAMYFCASRGLEVPDEQFFGPGTRLTVL.

This chain joins TRBV18 and TRBJ2-5; D remains unclear. The V end lost 1 base, the J end lost 1 base, and 7 bases lay between the germline ends. This CDR3 region has 14 residues. Germline V gene sequence: CDR1 KGHSH, CDR2 LQKENI. The CDR3 spells CASSPQDRQETQYF. CDR3 DNA sequence: TGTGCCAGCTCACCACAGGACCGCCAAGAGACCCAGTACTTC.

The V call is TRBV7-8, the J call TRBJ2-3; D may be TRBD1 (7 bases). The CDR3 has 14 residues. V gave up 5 bases and J gave up 6 bases, with 15 bases separating them. The germline CDR1 and CDR2 sequences are SGHVS and FQNEAQ. The CDR3 bases are TGTGCCAGCAGCCCGAAGTCAGGGGGGGATACGCAGTATTTT. Translation: CASSPKSGGDTQYF. Together with reference TRBV7-8 and TRBJ2-3, the CDR3 gives the full variable domain: GAGVSQSPRYKVAKRGQDVALRCDPISGHVSLFWYQQALGQGPEFLTYFQNEAQLDKSGLPSDRFFAERPEGSVSTLKIQRTQQEDSAVYLCASSPKSGGDTQYFGPGTRLTVL.

This clone came up once. This chain joins TRBV7-9 and TRBJ2-7, with 10 bases aligning to TRBD1. This CDR3 comprises 14 residues. V dropped 5 bases and J dropped 4; count of bases not matched to a gene: 5. CDR1 is SEHNR, CDR2 FQNEAQ, per germline (reference sequence). The DNA for the CDR3 is TGTGCCAGCAGCGACCGGGACAGGGGATACGAGCAGTACTTC. Its protein is CASSDRDRGYEQYF.